This T cell receptor (beta chain) derives from a study of blood T cell repertoires in COVID-19. The CDR3 runs 13 residues. Germline trimming cut 9 bases from V and 4 bases from J; bases unmatched to any gene: 4. Germline CDR1 reads MNHEY; CDR2 reads SVGAGI. Data came from immunoSEQ multiplex PCR; TCRdb stores just in-frame clones and leaves some out. Here the sample spans around 94,000 clones, roughly 87% being singletons. The receptor was isolated from a man over 45 with active COVID-19. The gene calls are TRBV6-5 and TRBJ2-3; TRBD2 aligns across 10 bases. The sequenced sample was peripheral blood. DNA of the CDR3: TGTGCCAGTACTAGCGGGGTCGCAGATACGCAGTATTTT. It encodes CASTSGVADTQYF.